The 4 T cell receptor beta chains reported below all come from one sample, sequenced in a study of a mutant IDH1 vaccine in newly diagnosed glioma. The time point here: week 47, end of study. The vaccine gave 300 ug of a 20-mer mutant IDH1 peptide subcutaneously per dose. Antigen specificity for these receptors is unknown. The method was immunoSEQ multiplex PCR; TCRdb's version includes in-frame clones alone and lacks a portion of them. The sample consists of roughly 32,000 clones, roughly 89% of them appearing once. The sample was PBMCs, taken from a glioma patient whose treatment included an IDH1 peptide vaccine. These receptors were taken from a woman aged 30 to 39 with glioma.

The CDR3 sequence: CASSAPGLNTEAFF. DNA of the CDR3: TGTGCCAGCAGCGCCCCCGGTCTGAACACTGAAGCTTTCTTT. The genes are TRBV9 and TRBJ1-1; D uncertain. V gave up 3 bases and J gave up 0 bases, with 9 bases separating them. Looked up from germline, CDR1 is SGDLS and CDR2 is YYNGEE. This CDR3 region has 14 residues.

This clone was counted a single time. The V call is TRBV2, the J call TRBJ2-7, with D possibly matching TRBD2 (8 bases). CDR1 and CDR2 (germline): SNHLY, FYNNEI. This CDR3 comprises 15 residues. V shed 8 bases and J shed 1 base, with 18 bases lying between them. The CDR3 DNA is TGTGCCAGCCGCCGCGGGGGGACAGTTTCCTACGAGCAGTACTTC. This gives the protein CASRRGGTVSYEQYF.

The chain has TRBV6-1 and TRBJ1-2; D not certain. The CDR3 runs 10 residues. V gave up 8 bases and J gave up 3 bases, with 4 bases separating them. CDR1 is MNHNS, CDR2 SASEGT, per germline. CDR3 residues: CASRHYGYTF. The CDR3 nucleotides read TGTGCCAGCCGCCACTATGGCTACACCTTC.

The CDR3 here is CASSLVGVYTF. The DNA for the CDR3 is TGTGCCAGCAGCTTGGTGGGGGTCTACACCTTC. The chain joins TRBV5-6 to TRBJ1-2, with a tentative D call TRBD1 (5 bases). V lost 0 bases to trimming and J lost 10 bases, with 7 bases between them. CDR1 is SGHDT and CDR2 is YYEEEE in the germline V gene. The CDR3 is 11 residues long.